A single T cell receptor beta chain is shown here with its context. There are 17 residues in the CDR3. V shed 1 base and J shed 0 bases, with 15 bases lying between them. The germline V gene has CDR1 SGDLS and CDR2 YYNGEE. The record originates from a study of blood T cell repertoires in COVID-19. Study details: COVID-19 samples collected from the United States, Italy and Spain covered acute and convalescent phases.

Original processing methods: Amplification of reference gene primers provided the estimated nucleated cell counts. Produced via immunoSEQ multiplex PCR; TCRdb's table is partial and in-frame only. V and J calls and clone size are copied from that table; D and trimming were computed from the DNA. The sample contains 220,000 or so clones, 86% of which appear only once. This sequence was found in a woman in her 50s with COVID-19, enrolled during active disease. This chain joins TRBV9 and TRBJ2-3; D is perhaps TRBD2 (5 bases). Sequenced material: peripheral blood. The CDR3 DNA is TGTGCCAGCAGCGTAACGGCGGGCGGGCCCAGCACAGATACGCAGTATTTT. Its protein product is CASSVTAGGPSTDTQYF.